A single sample is the source of the 18 T cell receptor beta chains below, sequenced in a study of blood T cell repertoires in COVID-19. Data came from immunoSEQ multiplex PCR; TCRdb stores just in-frame clones and leaves some out. The table lists 200,000 to 300,000 clones, over 85% of them singletons. The sequencing input was PBMCs or T cells enriched from blood (not recorded which). The source of these receptors is a woman aged 25 to 45 with acute COVID-19.

The V call is TRBV27, the J call TRBJ2-7; 7 nucleotides align to TRBD1. Germline V gene sequence: CDR1 MNHEY, CDR2 SMNVEV (reference sequence). This CDR3 has 14 amino acids. V dropped 6 bases and J dropped 2; count of bases not matched to a gene: 7. This chain's CDR3 is CASSPGQVAYEQYF. The CDR3, as DNA: TGTGCCAGCAGCCCCGGACAGGTTGCCTACGAGCAGTACTTC.

This chain links TRBV15 with TRBJ1-2; tentative D call: TRBD1 (5 bases). With 1 base removed from V and 6 bases from J, the gap between germline ends came to 12 bases. The CDR3 is 14 amino acids. Germline values: CDR1 LNHNV, CDR2 YYDKDF (reference sequence). CDR3 sequence: CATSRVAGGDGYTF. DNA of the CDR3: TGTGCCACCAGCAGAGTGGCGGGAGGGGATGGCTACACCTTC. Supplemented by reference TRBV15 and TRBJ1-2, the full variable domain reads DAMVIQNPRYQVTQFGKPVTLSCSQTLNHNVMYWYQQKSSQAPKLLFHYYDKDFNNEADTPDNFQSRRPNTSFCFLDIRSPGLGDTAMYLCATSRVAGGDGYTFGSGTRLTVV.

This rearrangement joins TRBV19 to TRBJ1-1; D is perhaps TRBD1 (6 bases). Trimming took off 4 bases at V and 1 base at J, with 10 bases between the two ends. CDR1 is LNHDA and CDR2 is SQIVND in the germline V gene (reference sequence). This CDR3 region has 14 residues. The DNA of the CDR3 is TGTGCCAGTAGTAAACAACAGGGGAACACTGAAGCTTTCTTT. Translating it yields CASSKQQGNTEAFF.

The chain is built from TRBV28 and TRBJ1-5; D unresolved. The length of the CDR3 is 12 residues. Deletions cut 7 bases from V and 7 bases from J, with 11 bases between. Germline V gene lookup returns CDR1 MDHEN and CDR2 SYDVKM. CDR3 loop: CASTSSGQPQHF. CDR3 DNA sequence: TGTGCCAGCACCTCAAGCGGGCAGCCCCAGCATTTT.

The chain uses TRBV5-1 and TRBJ1-6, with a weak D call TRBD1 (6 bases). The V gene lost 0 bases and the J gene lost 7 bases, with 11 bases spanning the gap. This CDR3 comprises 15 residues. The germline V gene encodes CDR1 SGHRS and CDR2 YFSETQ. The CDR3: CASSLGTAPNSPLHF. The CDR3 nucleotides read TGCGCCAGCAGCTTGGGGACAGCCCCAAATTCACCCCTCCACTTT.

The chain recombines TRBV18 with TRBJ2-7, with D possibly being TRBD1 (7 bases). The CDR3 extends over 16 amino acids. Germline assignment: CDR1 KGHSH and CDR2 LQKENI. V gave up 6 bases and J gave up 1 base, with 19 bases separating them. The CDR3 here is CASSPSAGGLSYEQYF. The DNA of the CDR3 is TGTGCCAGCTCGCCCTCCGCAGGGGGGTTATCCTACGAGCAGTACTTC.

The CDR3 here is CASSLLLQGYGYTF. Written as DNA, the CDR3 is TGTGCCAGCAGTTTATTATTGCAGGGGTATGGCTACACCTTC. The V call is TRBV28, the J call TRBJ1-2, with D possibly being TRBD1 (6 bases). Deletions cut 1 base from V and 5 bases from J, with 11 bases between. The CDR3 runs to 14 residues. Germline loops: CDR1 MDHEN, CDR2 SYDVKM.

The chain uses TRBV30 and TRBJ1-5, with TRBD1 as a possible D gene (6 bases). This CDR3 is 13 amino acids long. Germline CDR1 is GTSNPN and CDR2 is SVGIG (reference sequence). The V and J ends lost 7 bases and 7 bases respectively, with 17 bases between them. The CDR3 loop reads CASRGGEDQPQHF. CDR3 bases: TGTGCCTCCAGAGGGGGGGAAGACCAGCCCCAGCATTTT.

The chain employs TRBV6-2 or TRBV6-3 and TRBJ2-1, with 7 bases identical to TRBD2. The V gene end was trimmed by 4 bases and the J gene end by 10 bases; junction bases not matched to a gene: 13. The CDR3 extends over 15 amino acids. Germline V gives CDR1 MNHEY, CDR2 SVGEGT. The chain's CDR3 is CASSSGGSRVSEQFF. DNA for the CDR3: TGTGCCAGCAGTTCCGGGGGGAGCAGGGTTTCGGAGCAGTTCTTC.

The chain carries TRBV6-2 or TRBV6-3 and TRBJ2-7; D remains ambiguous. V gave up 0 bases and J gave up 5 bases, with 11 bases separating them. Germline CDR1 and CDR2: MNHEY and SVGEGT. The CDR3 is 14 residues long. The CDR3: CASSYSWQSHEQYF. CDR3 nucleotides: TGTGCCAGCAGTTACTCGTGGCAGTCCCACGAGCAGTACTTC.

The chain recombines TRBV27 with TRBJ1-1; D is possibly TRBD1 (6 bases). The length of the CDR3 is 14 residues. The germline V gene encodes CDR1 MNHEY and CDR2 SMNVEV (reference sequence). Trimming left V 4 bases short and J 2 bases short, with 11 bases between. In nucleotides, the CDR3 is TGTGCCAGCAGTTACGGACAGATTAACACTGAAGCTTTCTTT. Amino acid sequence: CASSYGQINTEAFF.

V usage is TRBV11-2 and J usage is TRBJ2-7, with TRBD1 matching over 8 bases. The V segment lost 5 bases and the J segment 3 bases; nucleotides outside the gene matches: 9. Looked up from germline, CDR1 is SGHAT and CDR2 is FQNNGV. The CDR3 covers 15 residues. CDR3: CASSPARTGFYEQYF. The CDR3 region has the DNA TGTGCCAGCAGCCCTGCTCGGACAGGGTTCTACGAGCAGTACTTC.

The V and J genes are TRBV10-3 and TRBJ1-1; TRBD1 is a possible D gene (5 bases). The length of the CDR3 is 13 residues. Germline CDR1 and CDR2: ENHRY and SYGVKD. The V end lost 7 bases, the J end lost 1 base, and 10 bases lay between the germline ends. The CDR3 DNA sequence: TGTGCCATCAAGGGGCAGCCGAACACTGAAGCTTTCTTT. Protein: CAIKGQPNTEAFF.

Concerning this clone: This CDR3 is also generated by other DNA sequences in the sample. The genes are TRBV5-6 and TRBJ2-3; 9 bases line up with TRBD1. The germline gives CDR1 SGHDT, CDR2 YYEEEE. After removal of 5 bases from V and 3 bases from J, the junction contained 7 bases not matched to a gene. The CDR3 length is 15 residues. The CDR3 loop reads CASSPPGQGTDTQYF. CDR3 DNA sequence: TGTGCCAGCAGTCCACCGGGACAGGGTACAGATACGCAGTATTTT.

This clone showed up just once. This chain uses TRBV28 with TRBJ1-4, with a weak D call TRBD1 (6 bases). Germline CDR1 reads MDHEN; CDR2 reads SYDVKM. V was trimmed by 7 bases and J by 7 bases, leaving 16 bases between them. The CDR3 loop spans 14 amino acids. In DNA, the CDR3 is TGTGCCAGCACCTTACAGGGAAAAAGTGAAAAACTGTTTTTT. Its protein product is CASTLQGKSEKLFF.

The CDR3: CASSELADNSYEQYF. Written as DNA, the CDR3 is TGTGCCAGCAGTGAACTAGCGGACAACTCCTACGAGCAGTACTTC. This chain uses TRBV6-1 with TRBJ2-7, with TRBD2 identical over 7 bases. The germline V gene encodes CDR1 MNHNS and CDR2 SASEGT. Trimming removed 2 bases from V and 0 bases from J; junction bases left unmatched: 4. This CDR3 contains 15 residues.

The V gene is TRBV19, the J gene TRBJ2-3; 7 bases are a match to TRBD1. V gave up 6 bases and J gave up 4 bases; unmatched junction bases: 7. The germline V gene encodes CDR1 LNHDA and CDR2 SQIVND (reference sequence). CDR3 length: 14 amino acids. CDR3 amino acids: CASSVTGIADTQYF. Written as DNA, the CDR3 is TGTGCCAGTAGCGTGACAGGGATTGCAGATACGCAGTATTTT. The whole variable domain, filled in from reference TRBV19 and TRBJ2-3, reads DGGITQSPKYLFRKEGQNVTLSCEQNLNHDAMYWYRQDPGQGLRLIYYSQIVNDFQKGDIAEGYSVSREKKESFPLTVTSAQKNPTAFYLCASSVTGIADTQYFGPGTRLTVL.

J is TRBJ1-6 and V is TRBV5-1; 10 bases are shared with TRBD1. V gave up 4 bases and J gave up 10 bases; unmatched junction bases: 17. The germline V gene encodes CDR1 SGHRS and CDR2 YFSETQ. The CDR3 contains 18 residues. In DNA, the CDR3 is TGCGCCAGCAGCCAAAAAGTGATCACCGGGACAGGGGAATCACCCCTCCACTTT. Protein sequence: CASSQKVITGTGESPLHF.